This TCR beta chain emerged from a study of blood T cell repertoires in COVID-19. In the study overall: Collection of acute and convalescent COVID-19 samples took place in the United States, Italy and Spain. In each case, the material was cDNA or gDNA derived from T cells, B-cell-depleted T cells, or PBMCs.

In the original analysis: Amplifying reference gene primers gave estimates of nucleated cell counts. Data came from immunoSEQ multiplex PCR; TCRdb stores just in-frame clones and leaves some out. V, J and clone size are taken as reported in that table, and D and trimming were inferred from the DNA itself. The sample carries about 18,000 clones, roughly 91% recorded once. The germline V and J ends were trimmed by 1 base and 5 bases, with 12 bases remaining between them. The CDR3 extends over 15 amino acids. Germline V gene data show CDR1 as LGHDT and CDR2 as YNNKEL (reference sequence). This TCR came from a human donor in a cohort sampled during active COVID-19. This sequence joins TRBV3-1 (or the pseudogene TRBV3-2) and TRBJ2-1, with a tentative D call TRBD2 (5 bases). The sequencing sample was made of peripheral blood. CDR3 in DNA: TGTGCCAGCAGCCAAGGCGTAAGGCGGGACAATGAGCAGTTCTTC. Amino acids: CASSQGVRRDNEQFF.